This T cell receptor beta chain is from a study of graft-versus-host responses after intestinal transplantation. A remark on this clone: The antigen remains unidentified.

Method: immunoSEQ multiplex PCR; TCRdb's copy keeps in-frame clones and lacks some. The data show 70,000 to 100,000 clones, about 89% seen once. Sample: unstimulated CD4+ T cells sorted from spleen or lymph node cells, taken before intestinal transplant. This TCR derives from a human donor who received an intestinal transplant.

The CDR3 DNA follows: TGTGCCAGCAGCCCCTTAGGACAGGGGTCCTCTGGGGCCAACGTCCTGACTTTC. Translation: CASSPLGQGSSGANVLTF. The chain carries TRBV28 and TRBJ2-6, with 9 bases matching TRBD1. V dropped 6 bases and J dropped 0; count of bases not matched to a gene: 9. The CDR3 runs to 18 residues. Germline-derived CDR1 and CDR2 are MDHEN and SYDVKM.